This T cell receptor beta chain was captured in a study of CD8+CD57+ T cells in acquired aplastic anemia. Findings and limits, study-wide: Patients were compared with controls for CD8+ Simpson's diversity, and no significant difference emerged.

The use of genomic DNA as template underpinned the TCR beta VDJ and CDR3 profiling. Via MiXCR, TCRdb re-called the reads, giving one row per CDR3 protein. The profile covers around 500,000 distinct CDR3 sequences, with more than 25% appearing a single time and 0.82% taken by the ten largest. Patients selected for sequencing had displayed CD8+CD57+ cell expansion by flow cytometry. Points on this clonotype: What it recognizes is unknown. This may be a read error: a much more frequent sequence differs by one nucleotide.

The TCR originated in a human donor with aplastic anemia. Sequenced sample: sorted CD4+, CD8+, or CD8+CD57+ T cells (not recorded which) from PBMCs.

Here the CDR3 DNA reads TGTGCCACCAGTGACCCCTCGGTATCCGGGGAGCTGTTTTTT. Translation: CATSDPSVSGELFF. This chain joins TRBV24-1 and TRBJ2-2, with D hard to call. The CDR3 has 14 residues. The germline V and J ends were trimmed by 4 bases and 6 bases, with 11 bases remaining between them. Germline CDR1 is KGHDR and CDR2 is SFDVKD.